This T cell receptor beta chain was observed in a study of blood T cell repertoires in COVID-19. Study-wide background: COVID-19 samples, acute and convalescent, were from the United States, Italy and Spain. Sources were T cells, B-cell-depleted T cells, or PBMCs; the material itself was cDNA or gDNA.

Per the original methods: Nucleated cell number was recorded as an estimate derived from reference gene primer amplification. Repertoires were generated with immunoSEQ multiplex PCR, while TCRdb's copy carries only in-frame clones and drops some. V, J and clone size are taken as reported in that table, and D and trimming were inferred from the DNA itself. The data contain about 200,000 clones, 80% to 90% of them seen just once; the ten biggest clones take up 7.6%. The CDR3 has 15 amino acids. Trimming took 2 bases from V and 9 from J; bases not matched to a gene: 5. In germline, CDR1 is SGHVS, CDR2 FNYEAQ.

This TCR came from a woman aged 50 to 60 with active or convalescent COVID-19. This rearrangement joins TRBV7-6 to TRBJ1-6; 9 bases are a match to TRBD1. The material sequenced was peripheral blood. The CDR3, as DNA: TGTGCCAGCAGCTTACGTCCGGGACAGGGTTCACCCCTCCACTTT. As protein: CASSLRPGQGSPLHF.